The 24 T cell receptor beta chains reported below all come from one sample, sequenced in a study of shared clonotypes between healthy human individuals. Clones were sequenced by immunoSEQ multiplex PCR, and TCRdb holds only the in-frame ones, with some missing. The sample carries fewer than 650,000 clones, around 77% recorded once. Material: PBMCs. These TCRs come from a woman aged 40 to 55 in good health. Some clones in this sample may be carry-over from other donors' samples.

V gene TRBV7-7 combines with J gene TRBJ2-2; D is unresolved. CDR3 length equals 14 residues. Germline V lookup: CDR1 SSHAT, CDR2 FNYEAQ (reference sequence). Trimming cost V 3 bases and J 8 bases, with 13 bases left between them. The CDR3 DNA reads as TGTGCCAGCAGCTTTAGTGGCAGCGAGGGGGAGCTGTTTTTT. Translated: CASSFSGSEGELFF.

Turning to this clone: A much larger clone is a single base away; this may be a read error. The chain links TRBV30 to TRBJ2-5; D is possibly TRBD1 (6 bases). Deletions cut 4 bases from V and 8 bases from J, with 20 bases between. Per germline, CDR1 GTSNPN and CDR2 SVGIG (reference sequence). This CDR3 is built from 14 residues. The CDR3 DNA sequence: TGTGCCTGGACCACAGGGAACGCCAAGAGAACCCAGTACTTC. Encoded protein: CAWTTGNAKRTQYF.

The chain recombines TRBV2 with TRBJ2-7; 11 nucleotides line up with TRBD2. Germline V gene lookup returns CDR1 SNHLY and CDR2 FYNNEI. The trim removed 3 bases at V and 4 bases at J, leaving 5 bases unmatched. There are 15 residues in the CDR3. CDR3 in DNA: TGTGCCAGCAGTGAGTCTGGGACTAGCGGATACGAGCAGTACTTC. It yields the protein CASSESGTSGYEQYF.

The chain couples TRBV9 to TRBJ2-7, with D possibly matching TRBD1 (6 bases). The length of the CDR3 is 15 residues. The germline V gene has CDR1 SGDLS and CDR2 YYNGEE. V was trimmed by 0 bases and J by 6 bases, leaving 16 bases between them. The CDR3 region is CASSVVPGKGVEQYF. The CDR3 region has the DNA TGTGCCAGCAGCGTAGTCCCGGGTAAGGGGGTCGAGCAGTACTTC.

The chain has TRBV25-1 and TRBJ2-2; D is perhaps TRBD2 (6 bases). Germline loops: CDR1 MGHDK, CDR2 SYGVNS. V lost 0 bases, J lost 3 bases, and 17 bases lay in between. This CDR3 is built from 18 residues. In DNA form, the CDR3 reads TGTGCCAGCAGTGAATATGGCTGGGGGGTGGACGACACCGGGGAGCTGTTTTTT. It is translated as CASSEYGWGVDDTGELFF.

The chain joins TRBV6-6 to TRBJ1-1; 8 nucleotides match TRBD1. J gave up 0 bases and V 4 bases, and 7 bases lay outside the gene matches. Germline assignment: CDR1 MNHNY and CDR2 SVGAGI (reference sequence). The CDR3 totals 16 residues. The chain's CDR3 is CASSSQQGVLNTEAFF. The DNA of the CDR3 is TGTGCCAGCAGTTCCCAACAGGGGGTTCTGAACACTGAAGCTTTCTTT.

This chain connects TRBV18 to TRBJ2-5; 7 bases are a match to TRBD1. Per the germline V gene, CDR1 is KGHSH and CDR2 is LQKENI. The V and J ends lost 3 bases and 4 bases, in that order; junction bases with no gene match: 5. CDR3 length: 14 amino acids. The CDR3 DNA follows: TGTGCCAGCTCACCGAAGGCAGGGGGAGAGACCCAGTACTTC. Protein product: CASSPKAGGETQYF.

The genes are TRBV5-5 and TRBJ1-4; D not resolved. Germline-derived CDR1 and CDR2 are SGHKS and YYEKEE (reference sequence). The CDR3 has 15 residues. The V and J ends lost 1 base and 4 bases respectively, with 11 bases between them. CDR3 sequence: CASSLSGYNNEKLFF. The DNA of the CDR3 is TGTGCCAGCAGCTTGAGTGGGTATAATAATGAAAAACTGTTTTTT.

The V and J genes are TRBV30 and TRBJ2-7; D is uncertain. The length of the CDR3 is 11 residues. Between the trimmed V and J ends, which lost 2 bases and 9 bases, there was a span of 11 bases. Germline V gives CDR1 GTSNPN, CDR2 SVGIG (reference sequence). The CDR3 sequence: CAWSFRSGQYF. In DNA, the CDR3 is TGTGCCTGGAGTTTCCGATCCGGGCAGTACTTC.

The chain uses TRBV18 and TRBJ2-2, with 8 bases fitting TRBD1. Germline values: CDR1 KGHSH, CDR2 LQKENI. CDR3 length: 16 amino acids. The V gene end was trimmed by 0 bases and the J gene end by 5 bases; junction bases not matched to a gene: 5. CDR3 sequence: CASSPPLTGGTGELFF. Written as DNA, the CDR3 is TGTGCCAGCTCACCACCCTTAACAGGGGGGACCGGGGAGCTGTTTTTT.

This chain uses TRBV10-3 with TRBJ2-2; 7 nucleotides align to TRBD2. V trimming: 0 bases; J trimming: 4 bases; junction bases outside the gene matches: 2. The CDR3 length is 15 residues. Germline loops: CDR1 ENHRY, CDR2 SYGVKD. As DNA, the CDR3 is TGTGCCATCAGTGAGTCGACGGGAGGCACCGGGGAGCTGTTTTTT. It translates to CAISESTGGTGELFF.

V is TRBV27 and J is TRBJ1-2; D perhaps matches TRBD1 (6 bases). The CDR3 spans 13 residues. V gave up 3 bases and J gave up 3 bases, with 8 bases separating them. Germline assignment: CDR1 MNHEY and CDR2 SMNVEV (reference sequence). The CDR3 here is CASSLDSHYGYTF. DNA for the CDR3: TGTGCCAGCAGTTTGGACAGCCACTATGGCTACACCTTC.

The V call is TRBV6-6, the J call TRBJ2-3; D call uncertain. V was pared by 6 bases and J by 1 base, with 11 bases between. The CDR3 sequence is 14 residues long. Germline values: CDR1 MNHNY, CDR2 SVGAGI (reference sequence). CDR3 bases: TGTGCCAGCAGAGATTTCTTCGGCACAGATACGCAGTATTTT. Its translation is CASRDFFGTDTQYF.

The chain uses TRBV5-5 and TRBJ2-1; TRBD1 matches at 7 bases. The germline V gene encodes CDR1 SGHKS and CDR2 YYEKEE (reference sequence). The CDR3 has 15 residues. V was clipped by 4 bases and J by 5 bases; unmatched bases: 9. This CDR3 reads CASSGDRVTHNEQFF. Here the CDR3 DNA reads TGTGCCAGCAGCGGTGACAGGGTTACCCACAATGAGCAGTTCTTC.

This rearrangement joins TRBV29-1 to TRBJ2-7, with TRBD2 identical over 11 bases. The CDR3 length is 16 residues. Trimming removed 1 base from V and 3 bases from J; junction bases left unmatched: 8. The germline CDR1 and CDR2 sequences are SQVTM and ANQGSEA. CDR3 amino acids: CSVEASGRLRRYEQYF. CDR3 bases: TGCAGCGTTGAAGCTAGCGGGAGGTTGAGACGCTACGAGCAGTACTTC.

DNA for the CDR3: TGTGCCAGCAGTGAAGCTCCGTCCTACGAGCAGTACTTC. Protein product: CASSEAPSYEQYF. The chain recombines TRBV6-1 with TRBJ2-7; no reliable D call. The CDR3 has 13 amino acids. The germline V gene has CDR1 MNHNS and CDR2 SASEGT. V lost 0 bases and J 1 base, leaving 4 bases between the germline ends.

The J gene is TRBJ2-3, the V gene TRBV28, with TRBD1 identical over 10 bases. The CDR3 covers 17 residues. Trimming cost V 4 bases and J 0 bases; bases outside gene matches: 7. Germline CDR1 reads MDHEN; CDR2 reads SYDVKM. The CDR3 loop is CASSSGQGTVSTDTQYF. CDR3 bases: TGTGCCAGCAGTTCGGGACAGGGGACAGTCAGCACAGATACGCAGTATTTT.

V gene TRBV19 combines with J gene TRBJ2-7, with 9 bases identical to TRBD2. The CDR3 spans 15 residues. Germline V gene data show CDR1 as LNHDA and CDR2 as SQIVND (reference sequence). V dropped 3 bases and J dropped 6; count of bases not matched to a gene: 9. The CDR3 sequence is CASSIGAGGPFEQYF. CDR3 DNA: TGTGCCAGTAGTATTGGCGCGGGAGGGCCGTTCGAGCAGTACTTC. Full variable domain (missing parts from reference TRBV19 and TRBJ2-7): DGGITQSPKYLFRKEGQNVTLSCEQNLNHDAMYWYRQDPGQGLRLIYYSQIVNDFQKGDIAEGYSVSREKKESFPLTVTSAQKNPTAFYLCASSIGAGGPFEQYFGPGTRLTVT.

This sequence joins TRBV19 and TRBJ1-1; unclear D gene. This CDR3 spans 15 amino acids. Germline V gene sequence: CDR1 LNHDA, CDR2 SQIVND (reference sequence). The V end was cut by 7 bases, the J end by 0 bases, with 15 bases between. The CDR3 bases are TGTGCCAGTATGCTGAGGCCCCTCGTGAACACTGAAGCTTTCTTT. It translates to CASMLRPLVNTEAFF.

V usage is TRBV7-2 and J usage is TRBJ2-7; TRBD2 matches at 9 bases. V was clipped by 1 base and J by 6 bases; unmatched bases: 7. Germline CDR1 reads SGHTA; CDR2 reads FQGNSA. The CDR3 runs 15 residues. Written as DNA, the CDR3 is TGTGCCAGCAGCTTAGTGCTTAGCGGGAGTCGCGAGCAGTACTTC. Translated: CASSLVLSGSREQYF.

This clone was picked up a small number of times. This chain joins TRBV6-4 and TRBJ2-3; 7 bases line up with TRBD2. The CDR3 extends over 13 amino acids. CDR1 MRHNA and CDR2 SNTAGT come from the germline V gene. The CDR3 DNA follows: TGTGTAAGCGGGATACTTAGCACAGATACGCAGTATTTT. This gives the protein CVSGILSTDTQYF.

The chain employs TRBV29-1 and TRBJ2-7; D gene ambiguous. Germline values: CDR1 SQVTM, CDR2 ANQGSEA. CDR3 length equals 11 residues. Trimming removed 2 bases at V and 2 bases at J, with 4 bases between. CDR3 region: CSVESPYEQYF. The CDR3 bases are TGCAGCGTTGAATCCCCCTACGAGCAGTACTTC.

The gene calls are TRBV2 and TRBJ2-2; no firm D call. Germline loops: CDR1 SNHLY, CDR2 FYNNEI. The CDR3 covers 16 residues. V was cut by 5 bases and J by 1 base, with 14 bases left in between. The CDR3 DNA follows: TGTGCCAGCAGTATCAGTTCCCCCGAGAACACCGGGGAGCTGTTTTTT. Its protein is CASSISSPENTGELFF.

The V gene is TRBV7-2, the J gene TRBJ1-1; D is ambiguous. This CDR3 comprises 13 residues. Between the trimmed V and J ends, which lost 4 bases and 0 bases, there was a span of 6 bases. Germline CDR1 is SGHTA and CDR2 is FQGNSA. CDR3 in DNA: TGTGCCAGCAGCTCACTAATGAACACTGAAGCTTTCTTT. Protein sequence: CASSSLMNTEAFF.